This T cell receptor (beta chain) was captured by sequencing in a study of T cell repertoires in cytomegalovirus infection. Points from the study as a whole: HLA-C-restricted CMV-specific TCR beta clonotypes prevailed in the ex vivo response.

This clonotype has a handful of counts. Its cognate antigen is unknown. The V gene lost 0 bases and the J gene lost 6 bases, with 27 bases spanning the gap. The germline V gene has CDR1 DFQATT and CDR2 SNEGSKA (reference sequence). The CDR3 is made up of 20 amino acids. TCRdb processed the reads anew with MiXCR; each CDR3 protein has one entry. Of about 570,000 distinct CDR3 sequences listed, under 45% are singletons. This receptor was identified in a human donor in good health (CMV status not recorded). Some clones in this sample may be carry-over from other donors' samples. The J gene is TRBJ1-6, the V gene TRBV20-1; D might be TRBD1 (6 bases). The material was cultured PBMCs, obtained from culture after CMV antigen stimulation. The CDR3 here is CSAREWGPLTPFTFNSPLHF. For the CDR3, the DNA is TGCAGTGCTAGAGAATGGGGGCCGCTTACTCCGTTCACCTTTAATTCACCCCTCCACTTT.